These T cell receptor beta chains were read from a single sample in a study of T cells in narcolepsy. Repertoires were generated with immunoSEQ multiplex PCR, while TCRdb's copy carries only in-frame clones and drops some. The sample lists tens of thousands of clones, roughly 86% occurring once. Sequencing input: memory (CD45RA-) CD4+ T cells from blood. All receptors come from a human donor in good health. Each CDR3 is given with its conserved first and last residue. A D gene is named only where the DNA matches it firmly. Clone size, where shown, is once, few, many, or a class for clones that have expanded.

abundance: .; v_gene: TRBV7-9; d_gene: .; j_gene: TRBJ2-5; CDR3nt: TGTGCCAGCAGGCACCGACAGGACAACCGAGAGGAGACCCAGTACTTC; CDR3aa: CASRHRQDNREETQYF
abundance: .; v_gene: TRBV2; d_gene: .; j_gene: TRBJ2-7; CDR3nt: TGTGCCAGCAGTGAATCCGGGGAAAGAAACGAGCAGTACTTC; CDR3aa: CASSESGERNEQYF
abundance: .; v_gene: TRBV6-5; d_gene: TRBD1; j_gene: TRBJ1-3; CDR3nt: TGTGCCAGCCAACTACGGACAGGGGTCGGAAACACCATATATTTT; CDR3aa: CASQLRTGVGNTIYF
abundance: .; v_gene: TRBV29-1; d_gene: .; j_gene: TRBJ2-6; CDR3nt: TGCAGCATCCGACAGAGTTCCTCTGGGGCCAACGTCCTGACTTTC; CDR3aa: CSIRQSSSGANVLTF
abundance: .; v_gene: TRBV9; d_gene: .; j_gene: TRBJ1-5; CDR3nt: TGTGCCAGCAGCGTAGAGGACAGAGTCAATCAGCCCCAGCATTTT; CDR3aa: CASSVEDRVNQPQHF
abundance: .; v_gene: TRBV9; d_gene: .; j_gene: TRBJ1-2; CDR3nt: TGTGCCAGCAGCCCCACAGATGGCTACACCTTC; CDR3aa: CASSPTDGYTF
abundance: .; v_gene: TRBV9; d_gene: .; j_gene: TRBJ2-7; CDR3nt: TGTGCCAGCAGCGTAGTGAGAGCGCCCCTCTTCAACGAGCAGTACTTC; CDR3aa: CASSVVRAPLFNEQYF
abundance: .; v_gene: TRBV30; d_gene: TRBD1; j_gene: TRBJ1-5; CDR3nt: TGTGCCTGGAGTAAACCAACAGGGGGCAGCAATCAGCCCCAGCATTTT; CDR3aa: CAWSKPTGGSNQPQHF
abundance: .; v_gene: TRBV7-3; d_gene: TRBD2; j_gene: TRBJ2-3; CDR3nt: TGTGCCAGCACTCGAACGGGGGGAAGCACAGATACGCAGTATTTT; CDR3aa: CASTRTGGSTDTQYF
abundance: once; v_gene: TRBV5-1; d_gene: .; j_gene: TRBJ2-1; CDR3nt: TGCGCCAGCAGCTTGGTGGGGCGAAGCTCCTACAATGAGCAGTTCTTC; CDR3aa: CASSLVGRSSYNEQFF
abundance: .; v_gene: TRBV7-9; d_gene: .; j_gene: TRBJ2-7; CDR3nt: TGTGCCAGCAGCTCCGTGGGTGGGGGAGTCAACGAGCAGTACTTC; CDR3aa: CASSSVGGGVNEQYF
abundance: few; v_gene: TRBV7-9; d_gene: .; j_gene: TRBJ1-1; CDR3nt: TGTGCCAGCAGTATTCGGGTGGACACTGAAGCTTTCTTT; CDR3aa: CASSIRVDTEAFF